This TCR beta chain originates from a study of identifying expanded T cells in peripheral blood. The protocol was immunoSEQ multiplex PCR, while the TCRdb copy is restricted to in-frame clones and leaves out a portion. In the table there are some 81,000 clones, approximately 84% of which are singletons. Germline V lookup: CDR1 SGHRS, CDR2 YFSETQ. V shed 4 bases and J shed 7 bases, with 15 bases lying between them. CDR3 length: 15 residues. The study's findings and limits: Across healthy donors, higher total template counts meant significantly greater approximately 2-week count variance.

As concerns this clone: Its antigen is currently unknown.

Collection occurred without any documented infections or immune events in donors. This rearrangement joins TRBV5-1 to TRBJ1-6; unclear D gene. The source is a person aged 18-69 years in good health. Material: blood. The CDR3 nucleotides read TGCGCCAGCAGCGTGGAAGGGAGAAGCAATTCACCCCTCCACTTT. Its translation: CASSVEGRSNSPLHF.